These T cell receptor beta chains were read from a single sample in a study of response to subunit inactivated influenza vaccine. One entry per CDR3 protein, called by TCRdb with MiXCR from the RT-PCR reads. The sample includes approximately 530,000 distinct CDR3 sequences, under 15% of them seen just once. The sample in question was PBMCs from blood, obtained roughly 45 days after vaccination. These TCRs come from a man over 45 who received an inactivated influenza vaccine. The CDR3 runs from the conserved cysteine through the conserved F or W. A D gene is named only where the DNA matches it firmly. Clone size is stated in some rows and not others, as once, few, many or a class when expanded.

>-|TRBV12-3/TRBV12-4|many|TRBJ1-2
TGTGCCAGCAGGTGGAGCCCGGAGATGGGTGGCTACACCTTC
CASRWSPEMGGYTF
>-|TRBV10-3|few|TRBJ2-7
TGTGCCATCAGTGGGAGGGAGAGCCTCTACGAGCAGTACTTC
CAISGRESLYEQYF
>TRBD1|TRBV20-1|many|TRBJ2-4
TGCAGTGCTACACCCGGGACAGGGGGGAACATTCAGTACTTC
CSATPGTGGNIQYF
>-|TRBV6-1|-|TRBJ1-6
TGTGCCACCACGGACGCCTATAATTCACCCCTCCACTTT
CATTDAYNSPLHF
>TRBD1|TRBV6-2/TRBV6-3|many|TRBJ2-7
TGTGCCAGCACCTATGGGGACAGTAGAGACTACGAGCAGTACTTC
CASTYGDSRDYEQYF
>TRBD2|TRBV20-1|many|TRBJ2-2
TGCAGTGCTATCTCGGGACTAGCGGGAGCCGGGGAGCTGTTTTTT
CSAISGLAGAGELFF
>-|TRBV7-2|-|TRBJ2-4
TGTGCCAGCAGCTTAGCTTGGACAGAAAACATTCAGTACTTC
CASSLAWTENIQYF
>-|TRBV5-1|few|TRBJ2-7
TGCGCCAGCAGCTTGGGACAGCCAAGCTCCTACGAGCAGTACTTC
CASSLGQPSSYEQYF
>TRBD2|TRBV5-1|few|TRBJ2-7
TGCGCCAGCAGCTTGGCCGGGGCTAGCGGCTACGAGCAGTACTTC
CASSLAGASGYEQYF
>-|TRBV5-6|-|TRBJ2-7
TGTGCCAGCAGCTTACAGACAGCTTCCTACGAGCAGTACTTC
CASSLQTASYEQYF
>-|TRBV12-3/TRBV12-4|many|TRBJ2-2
TGTGCCAGCAGTGTTTGGGGGAACACCGGGGAGCTGTTTTTT
CASSVWGNTGELFF
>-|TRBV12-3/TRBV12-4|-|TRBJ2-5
TGTGCCAGCAGTTTAGAGTATGGGAGGGAGACCCAGTACTTC
CASSLEYGRETQYF
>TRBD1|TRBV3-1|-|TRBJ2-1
TGTGCCAGCAGTGACAGGGGTGAGCAGTTCTTC
CASSDRGEQFF
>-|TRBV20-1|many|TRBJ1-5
TGCAGTGCTAGTTTATTGTCGGGACGAGCCAATCAGCCCCAGCATTTT
CSASLLSGRANQPQHF
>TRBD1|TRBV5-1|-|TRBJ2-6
TGCGCCAGCAGCGCCGGGACAGACCCGTCTGGGGCCAACGTCCTGACTTTC
CASSAGTDPSGANVLTF
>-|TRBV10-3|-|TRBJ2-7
TGTGCCATCAGACCCAAAGGTGAGGGGCCGACCCACGAGCAGTACTTC
CAIRPKGEGPTHEQYF
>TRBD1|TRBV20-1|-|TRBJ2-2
TGCAGTGCTTCTCGACAGGGGGCGGCCACCGGGGAGCTGTTTTTT
CSASRQGAATGELFF
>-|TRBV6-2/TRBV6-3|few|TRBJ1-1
TGTGCCAGCCGTTCAGGGGTTGAAGCTTTCTTT
CASRSGVEAFF
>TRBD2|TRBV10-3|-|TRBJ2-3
TGTGCCATCAGCGCGACTAGCGGTACAGATACGCAGTATTTT
CAISATSGTDTQYF
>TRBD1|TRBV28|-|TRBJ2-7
TGTGCCAGCAGCTGGGACAGCAGAGACGAGCAGTACTTC
CASSWDSRDEQYF
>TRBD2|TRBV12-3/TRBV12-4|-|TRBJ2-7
TGTGCCAGCAGTCTGGGGGGACTAGCGTTCGAGCAGTACTTC
CASSLGGLAFEQYF
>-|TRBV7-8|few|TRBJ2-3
TGTGCCAGCAGCTTGGAGGGGGGCGACGGCACAGATACGCAGTATTTT
CASSLEGGDGTDTQYF
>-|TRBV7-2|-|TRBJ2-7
TGTGCCAGCAGCTTAGCGATCGGTTACGAGCAGTACTTC
CASSLAIGYEQYF
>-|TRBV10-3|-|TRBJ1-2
TGTGCCATCAGGAAGGAGGAGGGGGCTAACTATGGCTACACCTTC
CAIRKEEGANYGYTF
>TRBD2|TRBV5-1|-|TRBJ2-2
TGCGCCAGCAGAACCGGGACTAGCCGCACCGGGGAGCTGTTTTTT
CASRTGTSRTGELFF
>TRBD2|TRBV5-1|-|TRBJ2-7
TGCGCCAGCAGCACGGGACTAGCGGGTGAGGAGCAGTACTTC
CASSTGLAGEEQYF
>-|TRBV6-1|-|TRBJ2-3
TGTGCCAGCAGGGACAGTAACACAGATACGCAGTATTTT
CASRDSNTDTQYF
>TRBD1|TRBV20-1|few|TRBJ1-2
TGCAGTGCACCGTCCCCGGGACAGGGCTCTAACTATGGCTACACCTTC
CSAPSPGQGSNYGYTF